The TCR beta chain under discussion was sequenced for a study of Ad26.COV2.S vaccination and SARS-CoV-2 variants. In the study overall: Once or twice, 56 days apart, Ad26.COV2.S was delivered intramuscularly.

The repertoire was sequenced with immunoSEQ multiplex PCR; TCRdb's copy has only in-frame clones and lacks some. The table includes more than 350,000 clones, approximately 92% detected once. A remark on this clone: Its matching antigen is unknown.

The sample's treatment: about 20 received Ad26.COV2.S at low or high dose, single or two shots; several received placebo; per-sample allocation not given. The samples date from day 63 after the first vaccine or placebo injection. General observations from the study: Vaccinees displayed broader spike-specific TCR repertoires than placebo recipients. Placebo and vaccine recipients had non-spike TCR breadth that was similar. Reportedly, spike-specific CD8+ and CD4+ T cell responses achieved substantial breadth once vaccination had taken place.

With V trimmed by 5 bases and J by 4 bases, 13 bases remained unmatched. The germline gives CDR1 WNHNN, CDR2 SYGVQD (reference sequence). The length of the CDR3 is 16 residues. The sequence came from a person aged 18 to 65 who received the Ad26.COV2.S COVID-19 vaccine or a placebo. Material: peripheral blood, obtained in a trial of Ad26.COV2.S vaccine versus placebo. V is TRBV10-1 and J is TRBJ1-2; 7 positions match TRBD1. The CDR3 sequence: CASSSGSPGGIYGYTF. DNA of the CDR3: TGCGCCAGCAGTAGTGGTTCTCCAGGGGGGATCTATGGCTACACCTTC.